This entry features one T cell receptor (beta chain) sequence. Its antigen is undetermined. The data were obtained in a study of beta chain features in type 1 diabetes. General study findings and limits: Diminished insertions and augmented deletions at VDJ junctions characterized type 1 diabetes patients.

The CDR3 sequence is 15 residues long. After removal of 1 base from V and 4 bases from J, the junction contained 0 bases not matched to a gene. Germline CDR1 LNHDA, CDR2 SQIVND (reference sequence). Isolated RNA was reverse transcribed in full, so expressed TCRB transcripts were sequenced. The protocol was immunoSEQ multiplex PCR, while the TCRdb copy is restricted to in-frame clones and leaves out a portion. The sample consists of over 150,000 clones, 8.1% of them appearing once. V usage is TRBV19 and J usage is TRBJ2-2, with 10 bases fitting TRBD2. This clonotype was sampled from a man between 18 and 29 years old in good health. Source material: central memory CD4+ T cells from blood. In DNA, the CDR3 is TGTGCCAGTAGTATAGGGACTAGCGGCACCGGGGAGCTGTTTTTT. Translating gives CASSIGTSGTGELFF.